This TCR beta chain is from a study of vaccination effects on CD4 cells after COVID-19. Study information: Post-vaccine sampling occurred a median 72 days after the second dose.

Once cultured for approximately ten days, the cells underwent separation to obtain CD4+ T cells. Everyone in the study got two shots of either the BNT162b2 or mRNA-1273 vaccine. Vaccinated participants had no history of SARS-CoV-2 infection and tested negative for nucleocapsid antibodies. The CDR3 consists of 15 residues. Germline CDR1 is LNHDA and CDR2 is SQIVND (reference sequence). The ends were cut back, 4 bases at V and 5 bases at J, with 15 bases in the middle. This clone was counted once. Its antigen is unidentified. Libraries were prepared by immunoSEQ multiplex PCR; TCRdb keeps only in-frame clonotypes and omits some of them. The sample has tens of thousands of clones; more than 60% are singletons.

The clonotype originates from a human donor who received a COVID-19 vaccine. The V call is TRBV19, the J call TRBJ1-5, with a weak D call TRBD1 (6 bases). Sequences were derived from CD4+ T cells from PBMCs cultured without peptide, sampled after COVID-19 vaccination. The CDR3 region is CASSNWDGGHQPQHF. CDR3 coding DNA: TGTGCCAGTAGTAATTGGGACGGGGGGCATCAGCCCCAGCATTTT.